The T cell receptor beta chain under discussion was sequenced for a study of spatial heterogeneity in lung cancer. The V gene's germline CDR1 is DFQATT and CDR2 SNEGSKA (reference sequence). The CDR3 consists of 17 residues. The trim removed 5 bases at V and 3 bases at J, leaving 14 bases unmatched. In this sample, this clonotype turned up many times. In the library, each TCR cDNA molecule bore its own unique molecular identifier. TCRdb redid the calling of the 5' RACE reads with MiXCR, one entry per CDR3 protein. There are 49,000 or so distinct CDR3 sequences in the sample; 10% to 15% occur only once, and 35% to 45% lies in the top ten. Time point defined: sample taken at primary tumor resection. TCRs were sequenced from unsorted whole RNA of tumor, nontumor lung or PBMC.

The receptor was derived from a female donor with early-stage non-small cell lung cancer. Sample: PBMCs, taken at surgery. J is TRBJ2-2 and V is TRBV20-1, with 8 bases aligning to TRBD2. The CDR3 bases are TGCAGTGCTTCCGTTCTCGCGGGGGGCGCGTACACCGGGGAGCTGTTTTTT. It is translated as CSASVLAGGAYTGELFF.